These T cell receptor beta chains were read from a single sample in a study of blood T cells in healthy people across ages. TCRdb reprocessed the 5' RACE reads with MiXCR, giving one entry per CDR3 protein. The table includes 550,000 to 800,000 distinct CDR3 sequences, 32% detected once. Input material: blood. The receptors originated from a woman older than 75 in good health. Each CDR3 is given without its conserved first and last residue. Each record gives: clone size, V gene, CDR3 protein. Expanded clones get a size class; other rows say once, few or many, or leave the size out.

>many|TRBV20-1
SARSTAGENYGYT
>NA|TRBV30
AWSGTAGEQY
>NA|TRBV6-5
ASSYLTGGGDYNEQF
>NA|TRBV14
ASSTGGSPLH
>NA|TRBV5-1
ASSLGQGAWEQY
>few|TRBV27
ASSLDRVIGTEAF
>many|TRBV5-6
ASSRDRVGGANVLT
>many|TRBV14
ASSQEWGVDGYT
>NA|TRBV25-1
ASSAGGTSGQETQY
>NA|TRBV2
AGSGVANYGYT
>many|TRBV20-1
SAIDRDRVLNEQF
>few|TRBV6-2/TRBV6-3
ASSYRGQGPARKGNTEAF
>NA|TRBV20-1
SARFGTGGARGGRTEAF
>NA|TRBV6-5
ASSYLGVGMGNTEAF
>many|TRBV20-1
SAPVSTDTQY
>NA|TRBV6-1
ASSGRSSYNSPLH
>many|TRBV18
ASSPDRPNIQY
>NA|TRBV2
ASTMRGQGANTGELF
>many|TRBV7-9
ASSPGVGGDGYGYT
>many|TRBV27
ASSPVGRGGEQY
>many|TRBV10-3
AISEDRSNQPQH
>NA|TRBV3-1
ASSLEGLNYGYT
>NA|TRBV4-1
ASSHNRGTGETQY
>NA|TRBV29-1
SVLTEPGKLRMNTEAF